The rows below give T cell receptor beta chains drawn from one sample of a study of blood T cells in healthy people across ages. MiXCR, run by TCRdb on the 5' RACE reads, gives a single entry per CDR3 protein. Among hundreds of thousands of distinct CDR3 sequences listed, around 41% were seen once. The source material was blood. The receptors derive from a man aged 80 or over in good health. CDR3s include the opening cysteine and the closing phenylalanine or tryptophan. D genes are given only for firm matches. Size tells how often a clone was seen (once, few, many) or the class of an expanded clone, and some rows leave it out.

CASSQTRTGRIYGYTF	TGTGCCAGCAGCCAGACCCGGACAGGGAGGATCTATGGCTACACCTTC	TRBV6-2/TRBV6-3	TRBD1	TRBJ1-2	once
CASSKVPTASSYNSPLHF	TGTGCCAGCAGCAAAGTCCCGACAGCAAGCTCCTATAATTCACCCCTCCACTTT	TRBV7-2	-	TRBJ1-6	-
CASSIRPGTSGAPNTGELFF	TGCGCCAGCAGCATCCGTCCCGGGACTAGCGGGGCACCGAACACCGGGGAGCTGTTTTTT	TRBV5-1	TRBD2	TRBJ2-2	-
CASSLVETRSTEAFF	TGCGCCAGCAGCTTGGTTGAAACAAGGAGCACTGAAGCTTTCTTT	TRBV5-1	-	TRBJ1-1	-
CASSVRDGSNQPQHF	TGTGCCAGCAGCGTCCGGGACGGGAGCAATCAGCCCCAGCATTTT	TRBV3-1	-	TRBJ1-5	many
CASRTGLAEETQYF	TGTGCCAGCAGGACGGGACTAGCGGAAGAGACCCAGTACTTC	TRBV7-2	TRBD2	TRBJ2-5	-
CASSTHLRGSSGANVLTF	TGTGCCAGCAGCACCCACCTGAGGGGGAGCTCTGGGGCCAACGTCCTGACTTTC	TRBV9	-	TRBJ2-6	-
CASSQGLAQETRYF	TGTGCCAGCAGCCAGGGACTAGCCCAAGAGACCCGGTACTTC	TRBV5-6	TRBD2	TRBJ2-5	-
CASRMTGVNTEAFF	TGTGCCAGCAGGATGACAGGGGTAAACACTGAAGCTTTCTTT	TRBV6-2/TRBV6-3	TRBD1	TRBJ1-1	-
CSVSLGGRYYNEQYF	TGCAGCGTATCGCTCGGGGGTCGGTATTACAATGAGCAGTACTTC	TRBV29-1	-	TRBJ2-7	-
CASSKIGSPYQETQYF	TGTGCCAGCAGTAAAATCGGGAGTCCCTATCAAGAGACCCAGTACTTC	TRBV6-2/TRBV6-3	-	TRBJ2-5	-
CASSKPLRQETQFF	TGTGCCAGCAGCAAACCTCTCAGGCAAGAGACCCAGTTCTTC	TRBV21-1	-	TRBJ2-1	-
CASSLGWLALDGDTQYF	TGTGCCAGCAGCTTAGGATGGCTAGCGCTTGACGGAGATACGCAGTATTTT	TRBV11-2	-	TRBJ2-3	few
CASSPDRGASRTGYTF	TGTGCCAGCAGCCCGGACAGGGGGGCATCACGAACGGGCTACACCTTC	TRBV5-4	TRBD1	TRBJ1-2	-
CSVERQGARIQGYTF	TGCAGCGTGGAACGCCAGGGGGCGCGAATTCAAGGCTACACCTTC	TRBV29-1	TRBD1	TRBJ1-2	few
CASSSRRGQFF	TGTGCCAGCAGTTCACGTAGAGGGCAGTTCTTC	TRBV27	-	TRBJ2-1	-
CAISEQADPPYEQYF	TGTGCCATCAGTGAACAGGCAGATCCCCCCTACGAGCAGTACTTC	TRBV10-3	-	TRBJ2-7	many
CASSQEWGTGKNEQFF	TGTGCCAGCAGCCAAGAATGGGGGACAGGGAAAAATGAGCAGTTCTTC	TRBV3-1	TRBD1	TRBJ2-1	-
CASSLDNQPQHF	TGTGCCAGCAGCTTAGACAATCAGCCCCAGCATTTT	TRBV7-2	-	TRBJ1-5	many
CASSPGGTGRGTQYF	TGTGCCAGCAGCCCCGGTGGGACAGGTCGCGGGACCCAGTACTTC	TRBV11-3	TRBD1	TRBJ2-5	-
CASSVGAGAYNEQFF	TGTGCCAGCAGCGTAGGAGCGGGGGCCTACAATGAGCAGTTCTTC	TRBV9	TRBD2	TRBJ2-1	many
CASSRNPRGGDGYTF	TGTGCCAGCAGCAGAAACCCCAGGGGGGGGGATGGCTACACCTTC	TRBV21-1	-	TRBJ1-2	few
CASSPTDNNSPLHF	TGTGCCAGCAGTCCGACAGATAATAATTCACCCCTCCACTTT	TRBV2	-	TRBJ1-6	once
CASSLRQGPGTEAFF	TGTGCCAGCAGCCTACGCCAGGGCCCCGGCACTGAAGCTTTCTTT	TRBV7-9	-	TRBJ1-1	-
CASSGSTGGTDTQYF	TGTGCCAGCAGTGGGTCGACAGGGGGCACAGATACGCAGTATTTT	TRBV6-4	TRBD1	TRBJ2-3	few
CASSLTGLPRPPDTQYF	TGCGCCAGCAGTCTCACCGGGCTCCCACGCCCCCCAGATACGCAGTATTTT	TRBV6-2/TRBV6-3	-	TRBJ2-3	-
CASSSTGAGITDTQYF	TGTGCCAGCAGTTCCACCGGGGCAGGGATAACAGATACGCAGTATTTT	TRBV27	-	TRBJ2-3	many
CASSQEHNYNEQFF	TGCGCCAGCAGCCAAGAACACAACTACAATGAGCAGTTCTTC	TRBV4-1	-	TRBJ2-1	-
CASSLGTGATSYEQYF	TGTGCCAGCAGCTTAGGGACGGGGGCGACTTCCTACGAGCAGTACTTC	TRBV7-2	-	TRBJ2-7	-
CASSSPLGGKETQYF	TGCGCCAGCAGCTCGCCCCTCGGGGGGAAAGAGACCCAGTACTTC	TRBV5-1	TRBD2	TRBJ2-5	-
CASDTTSSNEQFF	TGTGCCAGCGACACGACTAGTTCCAATGAGCAGTTCTTC	TRBV12-3/TRBV12-4	-	TRBJ2-1	-
CASSWDFRIGEQYF	TGTGCCAGCAGTTGGGACTTCAGAATCGGTGAGCAGTACTTC	TRBV6-2/TRBV6-3	-	TRBJ2-7	many
CASSSQGHTRTDTQYF	TGTGCCAGCAGTTCGCAGGGTCACACGCGCACAGATACGCAGTATTTT	TRBV3-1	-	TRBJ2-3	-
CSAQGGRHQETQYF	TGCAGTGCCCAGGGAGGCAGGCACCAAGAGACCCAGTACTTC	TRBV20-1	-	TRBJ2-5	-
CSASDPAGPGYEQYF	TGCAGTGCTAGTGATCCGGCAGGACCTGGTTATGAGCAGTACTTC	TRBV20-1	-	TRBJ2-7	-
CASSQDMQGRAFGYTF	TGCGCCAGCAGCCAAGATATGCAGGGTCGAGCGTTTGGCTACACCTTC	TRBV4-3	-	TRBJ1-2	-
CASSQGDTEAFF	TGTGCCAGCAGTCAGGGGGATACTGAAGCTTTCTTT	TRBV7-9	TRBD1	TRBJ1-1	-
CASSLEGGGAADTQYF	TGCGCCAGCAGCTTGGAAGGAGGGGGCGCAGCAGATACGCAGTATTTT	TRBV5-1	-	TRBJ2-3	-
CASSLSGREESTDTQYF	TGTGCCAGCAGTTTATCTGGCCGGGAGGAAAGCACAGATACGCAGTATTTT	TRBV27	TRBD2	TRBJ2-3	-
CASLPDGQFSTDTQYF	TGCGCCAGCCTACCCGACGGACAGTTTAGCACAGATACGCAGTATTTT	TRBV5-1	-	TRBJ2-3	few
CSATRDRPSTDTQYF	TGCAGTGCCACTCGGGACCGCCCTAGCACAGATACGCAGTATTTT	TRBV20-1	-	TRBJ2-3	few
CANDSGLAFGREQFF	TGTGCCAACGACTCGGGACTAGCCTTCGGTCGTGAGCAGTTCTTC	TRBV6-1	TRBD2	TRBJ2-1	-
CAGSPLGTEAFF	TGTGCCGGTAGCCCTCTCGGGACTGAAGCTTTCTTT	TRBV19	-	TRBJ1-1	-
CSASFQASTDTQYF	TGCAGTGCTAGCTTCCAGGCTAGCACAGATACGCAGTATTTT	TRBV20-1	-	TRBJ2-3	-
CSVGGTYNEQFF	TGCAGCGTTGGAGGTACCTACAATGAGCAGTTCTTC	TRBV29-1	-	TRBJ2-1	-
CASSRSSNRGEFYNEQFF	TGTGCCAGCAGCCGTTCGTCGAACCGGGGGGAGTTCTACAATGAGCAGTTCTTC	TRBV6-1	TRBD2	TRBJ2-1	-
CASSNRQAYNEQFF	TGTGCCAGCAGCAATAGGCAGGCCTACAATGAGCAGTTCTTC	TRBV7-2	-	TRBJ2-1	-
CASSPRTGEQFF	TGTGCCAGCTCACCCCGGACTGGTGAGCAGTTCTTC	TRBV18	-	TRBJ2-1	-
CASSFRTTEWETQYF	TGTGCCAGCAGCTTTCGGACCACAGAATGGGAGACCCAGTACTTC	TRBV5-5	-	TRBJ2-5	-
CSARGRQGGNQPQHF	TGCAGTGCTAGGGGACGACAGGGTGGCAATCAGCCCCAGCATTTT	TRBV20-1	TRBD1	TRBJ1-5	few
CASSLGRETQYF	TGTGCCAGCAGCTTAGGAAGAGAGACCCAGTACTTC	TRBV7-2	-	TRBJ2-5	many
CAGSVANEQFF	TGTGCCGGGAGTGTTGCGAATGAGCAGTTCTTC	TRBV30	-	TRBJ2-1	-
CASSENRDYGYTF	TGTGCCAGCAGTGAGAACAGGGATTATGGCTACACCTTC	TRBV6-1	-	TRBJ1-2	few
CASSSVTVGPSWNSPLHF	TGTGCCAGCAGCTCCGTCACAGTGGGGCCTTCGTGGAATTCACCCCTCCACTTT	TRBV7-2	-	TRBJ1-6	few
CASRTSGGKVYNEQFF	TGTGCCAGCAGGACTAGCGGGGGGAAGGTCTACAATGAGCAGTTCTTC	TRBV27	TRBD2	TRBJ2-1	-